This note documents a single T cell receptor beta chain sequence. RNA transcripts yielded amplified TCR beta CDR3 regions. TCR CDR3 underwent first-round RT-PCR with the HTBI primer set. MiXCR, applied by TCRdb to the multiplex PCR reads, yields one record per CDR3 protein. The table records some 740,000 distinct CDR3 sequences, less than 15% of them present only once. The data were taken from a study of T cells in Graves' hyperthyroidism and ophthalmopathy. The sequenced sample was blood. This sequence originates from a woman aged 18-29 years with Graves' hyperthyroidism.

The CDR3 spells CASSQEGVAASYEQYF. The CDR3 bases are TGCGCCAGCAGCCAAGAAGGTGTGGCCGCATCCTACGAGCAGTACTTC. The rearrangement links TRBV4-1 to TRBJ2-7; no clear D gene. The CDR3 has 16 residues. Germline V gene data show CDR1 as MGHRA and CDR2 as YSYEKL. Trimming took off 0 bases at V and 1 base at J, with 13 bases between the two ends.